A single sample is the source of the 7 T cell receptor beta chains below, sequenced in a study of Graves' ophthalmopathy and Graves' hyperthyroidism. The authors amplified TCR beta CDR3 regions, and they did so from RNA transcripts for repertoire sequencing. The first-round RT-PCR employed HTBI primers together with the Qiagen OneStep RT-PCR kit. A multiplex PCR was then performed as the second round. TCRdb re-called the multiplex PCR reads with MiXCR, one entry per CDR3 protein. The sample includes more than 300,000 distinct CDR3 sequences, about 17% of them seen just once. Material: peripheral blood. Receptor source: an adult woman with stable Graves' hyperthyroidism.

The CDR3 nucleotides read TGCAGTGCTAGAGAACCGGGACTAGGCTCCTACGAGCAGTACTTC. Its translation: CSAREPGLGSYEQYF. The chain uses TRBV20-1 and TRBJ2-7, with 8 bases identical to TRBD2. The CDR3 is made up of 15 amino acids. V gave up 0 bases and J gave up 0 bases; unmatched junction bases: 4. Germline lookup yields CDR1 DFQATT and CDR2 SNEGSKA (reference sequence).

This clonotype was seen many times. The CDR3 coding sequence is TGCAGCGGAAGGTTCCCTGAAGCTTTCTTT. Its protein product is CSGRFPEAFF. The chain combines TRBV29-1 with TRBJ1-1; D is ambiguous. Trimming took 7 bases from V and 6 from J, leaving 9 bases between them. There are 10 residues in the CDR3. Germline lookup yields CDR1 SQVTM and CDR2 ANQGSEA.

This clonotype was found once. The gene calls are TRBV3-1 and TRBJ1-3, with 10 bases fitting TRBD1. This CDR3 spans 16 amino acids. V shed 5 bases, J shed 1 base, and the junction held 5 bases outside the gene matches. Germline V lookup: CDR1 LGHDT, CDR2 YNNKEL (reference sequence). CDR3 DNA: TGTGCCAGCAGCGACCCGGGACAGGGGTCTGGAAACACCATATATTTT. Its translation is CASSDPGQGSGNTIYF. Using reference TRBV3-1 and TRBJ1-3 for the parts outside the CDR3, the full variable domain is DTAVSQTPKYLVTQMGNDKSIKCEQNLGHDTMYWYKQDSKKFLKIMFSYNNKELIINETVPNRFSPKSPDKAHLNLHINSLELGDSAVYFCASSDPGQGSGNTIYFGEGSWLTVV.

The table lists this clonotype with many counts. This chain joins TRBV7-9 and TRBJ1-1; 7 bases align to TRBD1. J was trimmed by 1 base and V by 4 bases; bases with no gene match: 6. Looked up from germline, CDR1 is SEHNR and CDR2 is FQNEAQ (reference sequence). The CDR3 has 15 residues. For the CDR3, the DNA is TGTGCCAGCAGCTCAACCGGGACAGCGAACACTGAAGCTTTCTTT. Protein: CASSSTGTANTEAFF.

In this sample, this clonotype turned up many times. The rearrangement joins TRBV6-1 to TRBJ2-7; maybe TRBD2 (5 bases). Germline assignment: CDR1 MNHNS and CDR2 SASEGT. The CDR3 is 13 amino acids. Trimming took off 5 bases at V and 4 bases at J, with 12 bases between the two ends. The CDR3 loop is CASSPASLYEQYF. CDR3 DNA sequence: TGTGCCAGCAGTCCGGCTAGCTTATACGAGCAGTACTTC.

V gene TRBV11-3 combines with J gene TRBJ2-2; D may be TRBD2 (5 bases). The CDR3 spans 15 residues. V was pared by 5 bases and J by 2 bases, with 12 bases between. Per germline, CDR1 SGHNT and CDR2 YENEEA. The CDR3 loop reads CASSSTRANTGELFF. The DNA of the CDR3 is TGTGCCAGCAGCAGTACGAGGGCCAACACCGGGGAGCTGTTTTTT. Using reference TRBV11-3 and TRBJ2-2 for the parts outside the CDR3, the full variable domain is EAGVVQSPRYKIIEKKQPVAFWCNPISGHNTLYWYLQNLGQGPELLIRYENEEAVDDSQLPKDRFSAERLKGVDSTLKIQPAELGDSAVYLCASSSTRANTGELFFGEGSRLTVL.

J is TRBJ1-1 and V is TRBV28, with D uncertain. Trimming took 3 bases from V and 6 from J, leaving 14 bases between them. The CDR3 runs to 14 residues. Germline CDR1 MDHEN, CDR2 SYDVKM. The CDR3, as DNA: TGTGCCAGCAGTTTGATAACCCCACGACCTGAAGCTTTCTTT. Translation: CASSLITPRPEAFF.